The rows below give T cell receptor beta chains drawn from one sample of a study of response to subunit inactivated influenza vaccine. TCRdb ran MiXCR on the RT-PCR reads and lists one entry per CDR3 protein. The sample records 600,000 to 700,000 distinct CDR3 sequences, approximately 15% being singletons. The sample consisted of PBMCs from blood, taken around two weeks before vaccination. These receptors were collected from a man in his forties or fifties who received an inactivated influenza vaccine. Both conserved end residues are part of each CDR3. The order of the fields is CDR3 length, D gene, clone size, V gene, J gene, CDR3 protein, CDR3 DNA. A D gene is named only where the DNA matches it firmly. Clone sizes are given selectively: once, few, many, or a class where the clone is expanded.

CDR3 length: 19; D gene: TRBD2; clone size: few; V gene: TRBV13; J gene: TRBJ2-7; CDR3 protein: CASSPDGQETSGGPYEQYF; CDR3 DNA: TGTGCCAGCAGCCCGGATGGACAGGAAACTAGCGGGGGACCCTACGAGCAGTACTTC
CDR3 length: 16; D gene: NA; clone size: few; V gene: TRBV6-5; J gene: TRBJ2-7; CDR3 protein: CASSYYGRGPSYEQYF; CDR3 DNA: TGTGCCAGCAGTTATTATGGACGCGGACCCTCCTACGAGCAGTACTTC
CDR3 length: 14; D gene: NA; clone size: few; V gene: TRBV6-2/TRBV6-3; J gene: TRBJ2-7; CDR3 protein: CASKALVTRYEQYF; CDR3 DNA: TGTGCCAGCAAGGCCCTAGTTACCCGTTACGAGCAGTACTTC
CDR3 length: 13; D gene: TRBD1; clone size: few; V gene: TRBV10-3; J gene: TRBJ2-5; CDR3 protein: CAISRDREETQYF; CDR3 DNA: TGTGCCATCAGCCGGGACAGGGAAGAGACCCAGTACTTC
CDR3 length: 14; D gene: TRBD1; clone size: many; V gene: TRBV29-1; J gene: TRBJ2-1; CDR3 protein: CSVVGTGEYNEQFF; CDR3 DNA: TGCAGCGTTGTTGGGACAGGAGAATACAATGAGCAGTTCTTC
CDR3 length: 15; D gene: NA; clone size: NA; V gene: TRBV20-1; J gene: TRBJ2-3; CDR3 protein: CSASRRPNPTDTQYF; CDR3 DNA: TGCAGTGCTAGTCGCAGGCCCAATCCCACAGATACGCAGTATTTT
CDR3 length: 17; D gene: TRBD2; clone size: NA; V gene: TRBV20-1; J gene: TRBJ2-1; CDR3 protein: CSASPAGGSIGGNEQFF; CDR3 DNA: TGCAGTGCTAGCCCAGCGGGAGGATCAATAGGGGGCAATGAGCAGTTCTTC
CDR3 length: 15; D gene: TRBD1; clone size: NA; V gene: TRBV5-4; J gene: TRBJ2-7; CDR3 protein: CASSFRDRDPYEQYF; CDR3 DNA: TGTGCCAGCAGCTTCCGGGACAGGGACCCCTACGAGCAGTACTTC
CDR3 length: 17; D gene: TRBD1; clone size: few; V gene: TRBV20-1; J gene: TRBJ2-7; CDR3 protein: CSATTGGGFRSSYEQYF; CDR3 DNA: TGCAGTGCCACGACAGGGGGGGGATTCCGGAGCTCCTACGAGCAGTACTTC
CDR3 length: 16; D gene: TRBD2; clone size: few; V gene: TRBV11-2; J gene: TRBJ2-1; CDR3 protein: CASSLAAGGLYNEQFF; CDR3 DNA: TGTGCCAGCAGCTTAGCAGCGGGAGGCCTCTACAATGAGCAGTTCTTC
CDR3 length: 18; D gene: TRBD2; clone size: few; V gene: TRBV11-2; J gene: TRBJ2-1; CDR3 protein: CASSFLSLAGDYYNEQFF; CDR3 DNA: TGTGCCAGCAGTTTCCTCTCACTAGCGGGGGACTACTACAATGAGCAGTTCTTC
CDR3 length: 15; D gene: NA; clone size: NA; V gene: TRBV19; J gene: TRBJ2-7; CDR3 protein: CASSSASRGIYEQYF; CDR3 DNA: TGTGCCAGTTCCTCAGCCTCAAGGGGAATCTACGAGCAGTACTTC
CDR3 length: 14; D gene: NA; clone size: NA; V gene: TRBV5-1; J gene: TRBJ2-1; CDR3 protein: CASSLGKPGIEQFF; CDR3 DNA: TGCGCCAGCAGCTTGGGTAAACCCGGAATTGAGCAGTTCTTC
CDR3 length: 19; D gene: TRBD2; clone size: NA; V gene: TRBV15; J gene: TRBJ2-2; CDR3 protein: CATSRAASGGRWDTGELFF; CDR3 DNA: TGTGCCACCAGCAGAGCGGCTAGCGGGGGCCGATGGGACACCGGGGAGCTGTTTTTT
CDR3 length: 18; D gene: TRBD2; clone size: few; V gene: TRBV12-3/TRBV12-4; J gene: TRBJ2-2; CDR3 protein: CASSSLSGGGPNTGELFF; CDR3 DNA: TGTGCCAGCAGTTCGTTATCCGGGGGGGGCCCGAACACCGGGGAGCTGTTTTTT
CDR3 length: 11; D gene: NA; clone size: few; V gene: TRBV6-1; J gene: TRBJ2-7; CDR3 protein: CASSEFAEQYF; CDR3 DNA: TGTGCCAGCAGTGAATTTGCCGAGCAGTACTTC
CDR3 length: 16; D gene: NA; clone size: few; V gene: TRBV10-3; J gene: TRBJ1-5; CDR3 protein: CAISLGGMRENQPQHF; CDR3 DNA: TGTGCCATCAGTTTAGGGGGGATGAGGGAAAATCAGCCCCAGCATTTT
CDR3 length: 14; D gene: NA; clone size: few; V gene: TRBV7-6; J gene: TRBJ2-5; CDR3 protein: CASSLEGGPKTQYF; CDR3 DNA: TGTGCCAGCAGCTTAGAGGGGGGCCCAAAGACCCAGTACTTC
CDR3 length: 18; D gene: TRBD2; clone size: few; V gene: TRBV5-1; J gene: TRBJ2-2; CDR3 protein: CASHDPSSGLANTGELFF; CDR3 DNA: TGCGCCAGCCACGACCCCTCCTCAGGACTAGCGAACACCGGGGAGCTGTTTTTT
CDR3 length: 13; D gene: TRBD2; clone size: NA; V gene: TRBV20-1; J gene: TRBJ2-7; CDR3 protein: CSARSREGGEQYF; CDR3 DNA: TGCAGTGCTAGATCGCGGGAGGGAGGCGAGCAGTACTTC
CDR3 length: 15; D gene: NA; clone size: NA; V gene: TRBV15; J gene: TRBJ2-7; CDR3 protein: CATSRDGGAGYEQYF; CDR3 DNA: TGTGCCACCAGCAGAGATGGTGGGGCCGGCTACGAGCAGTACTTC
CDR3 length: 14; D gene: NA; clone size: NA; V gene: TRBV7-2; J gene: TRBJ1-2; CDR3 protein: CASSLDPGNYGYTF; CDR3 DNA: TGTGCCAGCAGCTTAGACCCAGGGAACTATGGCTACACCTTC
CDR3 length: 16; D gene: NA; clone size: few; V gene: TRBV20-1; J gene: TRBJ2-7; CDR3 protein: CSARDIGTLSSYEQYF; CDR3 DNA: TGCAGTGCTAGAGATATCGGGACTCTCAGCTCCTACGAGCAGTACTTC
CDR3 length: 12; D gene: NA; clone size: few; V gene: TRBV28; J gene: TRBJ1-6; CDR3 protein: CASSRPAGSLHF; CDR3 DNA: TGTGCCAGCAGCCGTCCCGCAGGGTCCCTCCACTTT
CDR3 length: 13; D gene: TRBD1; clone size: many; V gene: TRBV29-1; J gene: TRBJ1-1; CDR3 protein: CSVGTGVSTEAFF; CDR3 DNA: TGCAGCGTTGGGACAGGGGTATCCACTGAAGCTTTCTTT
CDR3 length: 15; D gene: TRBD1; clone size: NA; V gene: TRBV28; J gene: TRBJ2-1; CDR3 protein: CASSIMTGTYNEQFF; CDR3 DNA: TGTGCCAGCAGTATCATGACAGGGACCTACAATGAGCAGTTCTTC
CDR3 length: 14; D gene: TRBD1; clone size: many; V gene: TRBV18; J gene: TRBJ1-6; CDR3 protein: CASSPTGENSPLHF; CDR3 DNA: TGTGCCAGCAGTCCAACAGGGGAAAATTCACCCCTCCACTTT
CDR3 length: 14; D gene: NA; clone size: few; V gene: TRBV20-1; J gene: TRBJ2-1; CDR3 protein: CSASSAVSYNEQFF; CDR3 DNA: TGCAGTGCTAGTTCTGCAGTCTCCTACAATGAGCAGTTCTTC
CDR3 length: 11; D gene: NA; clone size: NA; V gene: TRBV2; J gene: TRBJ2-3; CDR3 protein: CASIITDTQYF; CDR3 DNA: TGTGCCAGCATCATCACAGATACGCAGTATTTT
CDR3 length: 11; D gene: NA; clone size: NA; V gene: TRBV12-3/TRBV12-4; J gene: TRBJ1-3; CDR3 protein: CAGGPGNTIYF; CDR3 DNA: TGTGCGGGGGGACCAGGAAACACCATATATTTT
CDR3 length: 13; D gene: NA; clone size: NA; V gene: TRBV29-1; J gene: TRBJ2-7; CDR3 protein: CSVGPGHPYEQYF; CDR3 DNA: TGCAGCGTTGGACCGGGACACCCTTACGAGCAGTACTTC
CDR3 length: 13; D gene: TRBD1; clone size: NA; V gene: TRBV6-1; J gene: TRBJ2-7; CDR3 protein: CATERTGSYEQYF; CDR3 DNA: TGTGCCACCGAACGGACAGGCTCCTACGAGCAGTACTTC
CDR3 length: 17; D gene: TRBD2; clone size: NA; V gene: TRBV18; J gene: TRBJ2-7; CDR3 protein: CASSPSASGRVSYEQYF; CDR3 DNA: TGTGCCAGCTCACCATCGGCTAGCGGGAGGGTGTCCTACGAGCAGTACTTC
CDR3 length: 17; D gene: NA; clone size: NA; V gene: TRBV12-3/TRBV12-4; J gene: TRBJ1-1; CDR3 protein: CASSLNIWGGRRTEAFF; CDR3 DNA: TGTGCCAGCAGTTTAAATATATGGGGGGGGAGGAGAACTGAAGCTTTCTTT
CDR3 length: 15; D gene: NA; clone size: NA; V gene: TRBV5-1; J gene: TRBJ2-7; CDR3 protein: CASSPGGGRDYEQYF; CDR3 DNA: TGCGCCAGCAGCCCTGGAGGGGGGCGCGACTACGAGCAGTACTTC
CDR3 length: 14; D gene: NA; clone size: NA; V gene: TRBV6-2/TRBV6-3; J gene: TRBJ2-4; CDR3 protein: CASTTGFWENIQYF; CDR3 DNA: TGTGCCAGCACCACAGGGTTTTGGGAAAACATTCAGTACTTC
CDR3 length: 16; D gene: NA; clone size: NA; V gene: TRBV20-1; J gene: TRBJ1-3; CDR3 protein: CSARDYRELTGNTIYF; CDR3 DNA: TGCAGTGCTAGAGACTACAGGGAACTAACTGGAAACACCATATATTTT
CDR3 length: 15; D gene: TRBD1; clone size: NA; V gene: TRBV12-3/TRBV12-4; J gene: TRBJ1-5; CDR3 protein: CASRQGTGGGQPQHF; CDR3 DNA: TGTGCCAGCAGACAAGGGACAGGAGGCGGACAGCCCCAGCATTTT
CDR3 length: 18; D gene: TRBD2; clone size: NA; V gene: TRBV3-1; J gene: TRBJ2-3; CDR3 protein: CASSQRPGLAGRTDTQYF; CDR3 DNA: TGTGCCAGCAGCCAGCGGCCGGGACTAGCGGGAAGAACAGATACGCAGTATTTT
CDR3 length: 17; D gene: NA; clone size: few; V gene: TRBV20-1; J gene: TRBJ2-1; CDR3 protein: CSARDLRGGFVRNEQFF; CDR3 DNA: TGCAGTGCTAGAGATCTCCGGGGTGGATTCGTGCGCAATGAGCAGTTCTTC